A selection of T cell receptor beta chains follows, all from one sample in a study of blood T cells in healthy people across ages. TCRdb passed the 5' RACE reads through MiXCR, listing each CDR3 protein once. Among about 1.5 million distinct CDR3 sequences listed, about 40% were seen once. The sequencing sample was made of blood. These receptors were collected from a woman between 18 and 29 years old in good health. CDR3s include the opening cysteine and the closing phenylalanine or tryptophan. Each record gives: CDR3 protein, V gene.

CDR3aa: CASSLSGGGNYNEQFF; v_gene: TRBV28
CDR3aa: CASSLLYSLDTEAFF; v_gene: TRBV27
CDR3aa: CASSLGHSTEAFF; v_gene: TRBV5-5
CDR3aa: CASSEGGTGGESYTF; v_gene: TRBV6-1
CDR3aa: CASSYSTVVGTSLEQYF; v_gene: TRBV6-5
CDR3aa: CASSTQESSYNSPLHF; v_gene: TRBV5-6
CDR3aa: CASKSFYEQYF; v_gene: TRBV25-1
CDR3aa: CASSPPTDTEAFF; v_gene: TRBV18
CDR3aa: CASSEVRAYEQYF; v_gene: TRBV6-1
CDR3aa: CASSQDRGQHSPLHF; v_gene: TRBV4-1
CDR3aa: CARKTGSGQDAKQYF; v_gene: TRBV2
CDR3aa: CASTLLYGNTEAFF; v_gene: TRBV18
CDR3aa: CSARGGTSGSSYNEQFF; v_gene: TRBV20-1
CDR3aa: CSVTFPGQGQAEAFF; v_gene: TRBV29-1
CDR3aa: CASRETGERGAFF; v_gene: TRBV4-1
CDR3aa: CASSLKSSLALETQYF; v_gene: TRBV28
CDR3aa: CASSLTTQGQPQHF; v_gene: TRBV5-1
CDR3aa: CASSTVALAGVPNEQFF; v_gene: TRBV6-1
CDR3aa: CASSEASPAGTDTQYF; v_gene: TRBV2
CDR3aa: CSVERRGPLKNTEAFF; v_gene: TRBV29-1
CDR3aa: CASSKRTGRSEKLFF; v_gene: TRBV21-1
CDR3aa: CASSEKAGGLYGYTF; v_gene: TRBV2